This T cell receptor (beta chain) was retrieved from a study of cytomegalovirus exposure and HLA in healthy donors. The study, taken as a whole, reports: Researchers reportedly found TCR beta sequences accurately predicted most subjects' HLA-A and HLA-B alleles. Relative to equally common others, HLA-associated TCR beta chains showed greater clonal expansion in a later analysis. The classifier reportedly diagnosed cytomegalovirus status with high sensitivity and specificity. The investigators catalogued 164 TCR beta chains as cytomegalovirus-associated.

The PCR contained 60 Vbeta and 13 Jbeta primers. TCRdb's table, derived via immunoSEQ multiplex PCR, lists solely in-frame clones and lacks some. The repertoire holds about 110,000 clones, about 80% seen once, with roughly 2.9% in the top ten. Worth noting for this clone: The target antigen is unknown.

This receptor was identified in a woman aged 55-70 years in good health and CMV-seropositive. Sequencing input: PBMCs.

CDR3 nucleotide sequence: TGTGCCAGCAGACATGCGTTGGAGGCTCCTGGCTACACCTTC. It codes for CASRHALEAPGYTF. V gene TRBV7-9 combines with J gene TRBJ1-2; D is unclear. The CDR3 consists of 14 residues. With 6 bases removed from V and 7 bases from J, the gap between germline ends came to 18 bases. Per the germline V gene, CDR1 is SEHNR and CDR2 is FQNEAQ (reference sequence).